What follows describes a single TCR beta chain. The CDR3 totals 14 residues. Germline V lookup: CDR1 MGHRA, CDR2 YSYEKL. The J segment lost 7 bases and the V segment lost 3 bases, leaving 7 bases of the junction unmatched. The data were taken from a study of blood T cell repertoires in COVID-19. About the study: The cDNA or gDNA used as material had been derived from T cells, B-cell-depleted T cells, or PBMCs.

Original data processing: For nucleated cells, counts were estimated from reference gene primer amplification. TCRdb's table, derived via immunoSEQ multiplex PCR, lists solely in-frame clones and lacks some. The D gene and trimming were derived from the DNA, and the V and J assignments and clone size from that table. The sample includes around 140,000 clones, about 87% of them seen just once. This TCR was sampled from a woman aged 50 to 60 with acute or convalescent COVID-19. Sequences were obtained from peripheral blood. The genes are TRBV4-1 and TRBJ1-2; 8 bases agree with TRBD1. The CDR3 region has the DNA TGCGCCAGCAGCCAGATTGCAGGGGGCGGTGGCTACACCTTC. Amino acids: CASSQIAGGGGYTF.